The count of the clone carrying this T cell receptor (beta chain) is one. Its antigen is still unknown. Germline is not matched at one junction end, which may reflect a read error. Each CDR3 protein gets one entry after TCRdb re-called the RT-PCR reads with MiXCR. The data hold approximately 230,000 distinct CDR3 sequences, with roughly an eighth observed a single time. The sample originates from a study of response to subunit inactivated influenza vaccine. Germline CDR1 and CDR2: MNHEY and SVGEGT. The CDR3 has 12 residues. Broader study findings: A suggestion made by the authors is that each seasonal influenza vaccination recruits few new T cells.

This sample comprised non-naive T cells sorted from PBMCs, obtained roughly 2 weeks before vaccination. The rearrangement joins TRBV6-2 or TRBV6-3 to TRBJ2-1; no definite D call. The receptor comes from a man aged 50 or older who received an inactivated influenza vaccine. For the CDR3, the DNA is TGTGCCAGCCGTTCTCGCTACAATGAGCGGTTCTTC. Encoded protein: CASRSRYNERFF.